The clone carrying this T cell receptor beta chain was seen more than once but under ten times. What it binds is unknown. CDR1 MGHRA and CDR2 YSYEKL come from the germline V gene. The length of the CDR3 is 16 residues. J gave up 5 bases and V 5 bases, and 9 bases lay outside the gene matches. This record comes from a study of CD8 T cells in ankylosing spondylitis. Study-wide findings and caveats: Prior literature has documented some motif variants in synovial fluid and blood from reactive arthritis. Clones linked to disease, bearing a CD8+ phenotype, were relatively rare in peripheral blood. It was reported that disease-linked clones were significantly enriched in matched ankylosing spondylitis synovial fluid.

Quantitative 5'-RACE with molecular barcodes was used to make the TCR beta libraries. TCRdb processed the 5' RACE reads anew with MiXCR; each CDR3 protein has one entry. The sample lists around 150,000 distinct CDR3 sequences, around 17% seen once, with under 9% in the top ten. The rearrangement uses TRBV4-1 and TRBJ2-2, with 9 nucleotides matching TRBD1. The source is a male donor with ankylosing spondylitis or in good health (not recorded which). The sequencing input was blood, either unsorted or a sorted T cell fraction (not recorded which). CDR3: CASSTRNRGLTGELFF. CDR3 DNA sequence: TGCGCCAGCAGCACCCGAAACAGGGGGCTTACCGGGGAGCTGTTTTTT.